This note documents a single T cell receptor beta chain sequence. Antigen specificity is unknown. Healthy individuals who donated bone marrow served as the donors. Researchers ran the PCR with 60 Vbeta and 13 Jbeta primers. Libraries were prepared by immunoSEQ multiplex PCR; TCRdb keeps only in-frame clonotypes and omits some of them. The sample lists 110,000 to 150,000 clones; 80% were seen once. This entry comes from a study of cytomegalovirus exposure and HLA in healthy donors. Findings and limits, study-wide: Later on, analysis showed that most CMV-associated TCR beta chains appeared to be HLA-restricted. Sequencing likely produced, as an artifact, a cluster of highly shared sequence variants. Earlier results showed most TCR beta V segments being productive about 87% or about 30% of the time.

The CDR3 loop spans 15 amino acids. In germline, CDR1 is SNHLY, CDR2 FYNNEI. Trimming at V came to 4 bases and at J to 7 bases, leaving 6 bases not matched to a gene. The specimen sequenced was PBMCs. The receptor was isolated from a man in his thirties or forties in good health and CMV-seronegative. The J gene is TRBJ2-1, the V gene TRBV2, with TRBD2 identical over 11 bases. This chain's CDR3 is CASSADTSGGNEQFF. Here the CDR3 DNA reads TGTGCCAGCAGTGCGGATACTAGCGGGGGAAATGAGCAGTTCTTC.